This entry lists 27 T cell receptor beta chains sequenced from one sample in a study of blood T cell repertoires in COVID-19. The table came from immunoSEQ multiplex PCR; TCRdb's copy has only in-frame clones and leaves some out. This sample yields over 60,000 clones, of which about 81% are seen a single time; 9.2% belongs to the top ten. Sequenced sample: peripheral blood. Receptors originate from a human donor in a cohort sampled during active COVID-19.

This clone was seen a few times. The chain carries TRBV10-3 and TRBJ1-4, with no clear D. In germline, CDR1 is ENHRY, CDR2 SYGVKD. This CDR3 comprises 15 residues. V was clipped by 0 bases and J by 6 bases, with 11 bases between them. The CDR3 region has the DNA TGTGCCATCAGTGAGTCGGGCCCCCCGGATGAAAAACTGTTTTTT. Translated: CAISESGPPDEKLFF.

V usage is TRBV4-1 and J usage is TRBJ2-1; 7 nucleotides agree with TRBD1. J was trimmed by 9 bases and V by 3 bases; bases with no gene match: 5. The CDR3 runs 13 residues. CDR1 and CDR2 (germline): MGHRA, YSYEKL. The CDR3 nucleotides are TGCGCCAGCAGCCATGACAGGGTAACTGAGCAGTTCTTC. It is translated as CASSHDRVTEQFF.

The CDR3 DNA reads TGTGCCAGCAGTTACTCTTTGACTAGCCGCATGTTCGACGAGCAGTACTTC. Translation: CASSYSLTSRMFDEQYF. The chain recombines TRBV6-2 or TRBV6-3 with TRBJ2-7, with 7 positions matching TRBD2. Germline V gives CDR1 MNHEY, CDR2 SVGEGT. With 0 bases clipped from V and 5 bases from J, the junction kept 13 bases outside the gene matches. CDR3 length: 17 residues.

This sequence joins TRBV6-5 and TRBJ2-7; tentatively, D is TRBD1 (6 bases). The length of the CDR3 is 15 residues. The V end was cut by 7 bases, the J end by 0 bases, with 16 bases between. Germline V gene data show CDR1 as MNHEY and CDR2 as SVGAGI. CDR3 sequence (DNA): TGTGCCAGCAAGGACAGACACTCGAGCTCCTACGAGCAGTACTTC. It translates to CASKDRHSSSYEQYF.

This chain links TRBV6-6 with TRBJ2-1, with 7 nucleotides matching TRBD1. This CDR3 is 14 amino acids long. Trimming removed 5 bases from V and 9 bases from J; junction bases left unmatched: 10. Germline lookup yields CDR1 MNHNY and CDR2 SVGAGI (reference sequence). The CDR3 loop is CASSPGRQGSEQFF. The CDR3 nucleotides read TGTGCCAGCAGTCCCGGTAGACAGGGTAGTGAGCAGTTCTTC.

This rearrangement joins TRBV28 to TRBJ2-2; D unresolved. Trimming stripped 7 bases from V and 5 bases from J, with 14 bases between. Germline V gene lookup returns CDR1 MDHEN and CDR2 SYDVKM. The CDR3 has 14 amino acids. CDR3 sequence reads: CASTFLKQTGELFF. The CDR3 nucleotides read TGTGCCAGCACCTTCTTAAAACAGACCGGGGAGCTGTTTTTT. The full variable domain, in which reference TRBV28 and TRBJ2-2 provide the parts outside the CDR3, is DVKVTQSSRYLVKRTGEKVFLECVQDMDHENMFWYRQDPGLGLRLIYFSYDVKMKEKGDIPEGYSVSREKKERFSLILESASTNQTSMYLCASTFLKQTGELFFGEGSRLTVL.

The table lists this clone with a few counts. The genes are TRBV28 and TRBJ1-6; D gene uncertain. This CDR3 contains 15 residues. CDR1 and CDR2 from the germline V gene are MDHEN and SYDVKM. V gave up 3 bases and J gave up 8 bases, with 14 bases separating them. The CDR3: CASSFAWSFDSPLHF. CDR3 sequence (DNA): TGTGCCAGCAGTTTCGCGTGGAGTTTTGATTCACCCCTCCACTTT.

The V call is TRBV19, the J call TRBJ1-5; D is possibly TRBD1 (5 bases). From germline, CDR1 is LNHDA and CDR2 SQIVND (reference sequence). The CDR3 runs 14 residues. The V and J ends lost 7 bases and 4 bases respectively, with 14 bases between them. The CDR3 loop reads CASTRREENQPQHF. DNA of the CDR3: TGTGCCAGTACCCGCAGGGAGGAGAATCAGCCCCAGCATTTT.

V is TRBV21-1 and J is TRBJ1-1. TRBV21-1 is annotated as a pseudogene. The CDR3 contains 17 residues. The chain's CDR3 is CASAGLSVAEMNTEAFF. CDR3 nucleotide sequence: TGTGCCAGCGCCGGGTTAAGTGTGGCAGAGATGAACACTGAAGCTTTCTTT.

The rearrangement joins TRBV11-2 to TRBJ1-1; no firm D call. CDR3 size: 14 residues. Per the germline V gene, CDR1 is SGHAT and CDR2 is FQNNGV. V lost 2 bases, J lost 2 bases, and 9 bases lay in between. CDR3: CASSLLGLNTEAFF. The DNA for the CDR3 is TGTGCCAGCAGCTTATTGGGCTTAAACACTGAAGCTTTCTTT.

The V gene is TRBV27, the J gene TRBJ2-1; 9 nucleotides match TRBD1. Germline lookup yields CDR1 MNHEY and CDR2 SMNVEV (reference sequence). V dropped 6 bases and J dropped 8; count of bases not matched to a gene: 11. The CDR3 is 15 residues long. This chain's CDR3 is CASRPWDRALDEQFF. The DNA of the CDR3 is TGTGCCAGCAGGCCTTGGGACAGGGCGCTCGATGAGCAGTTCTTC.

The chain links TRBV18 to TRBJ1-1, with a tentative D call TRBD1 (6 bases). The CDR3 extends over 14 amino acids. Germline CDR1 and CDR2: KGHSH and LQKENI. V shed 6 bases and J shed 1 base, with 12 bases lying between them. The CDR3 DNA is TGTGCCAGCTCCCAACAGGGAACGAACACTGAAGCTTTCTTT. The encoded protein is CASSQQGTNTEAFF.

The chain couples TRBV28 to TRBJ1-2; perhaps TRBD1 as D (6 bases). Germline CDR1 reads MDHEN; CDR2 reads SYDVKM. The CDR3 has 11 amino acids. The V gene lost 5 bases and the J gene lost 7 bases, with 8 bases spanning the gap. This CDR3 is CASSTGFGYTF. The CDR3 nucleotides read TGTGCCAGCAGTACAGGGTTTGGCTACACCTTC.

By share, this clone ranks as medium-sized (0.01 to 0.1%). The chain employs TRBV5-4 and TRBJ2-5; 8 bases agree with TRBD2. Germline V CDR1 and CDR2: SGHNT, YYREEE (reference sequence). With V trimmed by 9 bases and J by 4 bases, 8 bases remained unmatched. The CDR3 consists of 13 residues. As DNA, the CDR3 is TGTGCCACGCGGGCGGGAGGAACAGAGACCCAGTACTTC. Translating gives CATRAGGTETQYF.

The chain has TRBV18 and TRBJ1-5; 8 bases match TRBD1. J was trimmed by 2 bases and V by 3 bases; bases with no gene match: 0. Per the germline V gene, CDR1 is KGHSH and CDR2 is LQKENI. CDR3 length equals 14 residues. CDR3 DNA sequence: TGTGCCAGCTCACCGACAGGGGGCAATCAGCCCCAGCATTTT. It translates to CASSPTGGNQPQHF. The full variable domain, its missing parts supplied by reference TRBV18 and TRBJ1-5, is NAGVMQNPRHLVRRRGQEARLRCSPMKGHSHVYWYRQLPEEGLKFMVYLQKENIIDESGMPKERFSAEFPKEGPSILRIQQVVRGDSAAYFCASSPTGGNQPQHFGDGTRLSIL.

The chain uses TRBV11-2 and TRBJ2-7; 7 bases align to TRBD1. V lost 4 bases, J lost 4 bases, and 10 bases stayed unmatched. Germline CDR1 and CDR2: SGHAT and FQNNGV. CDR3 size: 15 residues. The CDR3 protein is CASSSSPDRRYEQYF. The CDR3, as DNA: TGTGCCAGCAGCTCCTCTCCGGACAGGAGGTACGAGCAGTACTTC.

The rearrangement joins TRBV2 to TRBJ1-2, with 8 positions matching TRBD1. The CDR3 sequence is 13 residues long. J lost 7 bases, V lost 5 bases, and 6 bases had no gene match. Germline values: CDR1 SNHLY, CDR2 FYNNEI. The CDR3 DNA is TGTGCCAGCAGTTCTCAGGGGGCTGGTGGCTACACCTTC. The encoded protein is CASSSQGAGGYTF.

V is TRBV18 and J is TRBJ1-5; 12 bases map to TRBD1. The CDR3 length is 16 residues. With 3 bases clipped from V and 1 base from J, the junction kept 1 base outside the gene matches. CDR1 KGHSH and CDR2 LQKENI come from the germline V gene. CDR3 sequence (DNA): TGTGCCAGCTCACCCGGGACAGGGGGCAGCAATCAGCCCCAGCATTTT. Protein sequence: CASSPGTGGSNQPQHF.

A few counts support this clone. The chain recombines TRBV7-9 with TRBJ1-2, with D possibly being TRBD1 (6 bases). Germline lookup yields CDR1 SEHNR and CDR2 FQNEAQ (reference sequence). V was shortened by 4 bases and J by 3 bases, with 9 bases between the two germline ends. This CDR3 region has 13 residues. In DNA, the CDR3 is TGTGCCAGCAGCTCCCCAGGGGACTATGGCTACACCTTC. Translation: CASSSPGDYGYTF.

This clone was counted a single time. V usage is TRBV15 and J usage is TRBJ1-1; no clear D gene. Germline lookup yields CDR1 LNHNV and CDR2 YYDKDF (reference sequence). The CDR3 covers 13 residues. V lost 2 bases to trimming and J lost 2 bases, with 6 bases between them. The CDR3 DNA is TGTGCCACCAGCAGACCTAGCAACACTGAAGCTTTCTTT. It is translated as CATSRPSNTEAFF.

This clone has more than one count but fewer than ten. This chain links TRBV9 with TRBJ2-1; the D is unclear. CDR3 length: 15 residues. CDR1 and CDR2 (germline): SGDLS, YYNGEE. The germline V and J ends were trimmed by 0 bases and 6 bases, with 13 bases remaining between them. Here the CDR3 reads CASSVGVEEFNEQFF. The CDR3 nucleotides read TGTGCCAGCAGCGTAGGAGTAGAGGAGTTCAATGAGCAGTTCTTC.

The sample holds many counts of this clone. V gene TRBV28 combines with J gene TRBJ1-1; possibly TRBD1 for D (5 bases). V lost 5 bases and J lost 1, with 11 bases in between. The germline V gene encodes CDR1 MDHEN and CDR2 SYDVKM. The CDR3 loop spans 14 amino acids. The CDR3 DNA sequence: TGTGCCAGCAGTCCCGACAGCCCGAACACTGAAGCTTTCTTT. Amino acids: CASSPDSPNTEAFF.

The chain recombines TRBV6-1 with TRBJ2-7, with 11 nucleotides matching TRBD1. The CDR3 contains 20 residues. V was pared by 2 bases and J by 3 bases, with 18 bases of the junction left unmatched. CDR1 MNHNS and CDR2 SASEGT come from the germline V gene. CDR3 sequence: CASSETLGGPGTGGSYEQYF. The CDR3 DNA follows: TGTGCCAGCAGTGAAACGCTCGGTGGCCCCGGGACAGGGGGTAGCTACGAGCAGTACTTC.

The CDR3 coding sequence is TGTGCCACCAGCAGAGGGGTGGAGGGGGCCTACCAGCCCCAGCATTTT. Its translation is CATSRGVEGAYQPQHF. V gene TRBV15 combines with J gene TRBJ1-5, with 7 nucleotides matching TRBD1. The CDR3 consists of 16 residues. The V gene end was trimmed by 1 base and the J gene end by 7 bases; junction bases not matched to a gene: 10. Germline CDR1 reads LNHNV; CDR2 reads YYDKDF (reference sequence).

V usage is TRBV7-2 and J usage is TRBJ2-1; D is ambiguous. This CDR3 has 13 residues. Trimming left V 4 bases short and J 8 bases short, with 12 bases between. Germline CDR1 and CDR2: SGHTA and FQGNSA. The CDR3 coding sequence is TGTGCCAGCAGCTCAAACAGCTTCGATGAGCAGTTCTTC. It is translated as CASSSNSFDEQFF.

V and J are TRBV6-1 and TRBJ1-5, with 8 bases aligning to TRBD1. Trimming cost V 3 bases and J 2 bases; bases outside gene matches: 6. Germline CDR1 reads MNHNS; CDR2 reads SASEGT. The CDR3 contains 16 residues. The CDR3 here is CASSDLTGGGNQPQHF. CDR3 nucleotides: TGTGCCAGCAGTGATCTTACAGGGGGAGGCAATCAGCCCCAGCATTTT.

The rearrangement links TRBV6-5 to TRBJ2-7; 9 bases match TRBD1. J lost 11 bases, V lost 4 bases, and 15 bases had no gene match. The CDR3 is 15 amino acids. The germline gives CDR1 MNHEY, CDR2 SVGAGI. The CDR3 nucleotides read TGTGCCAGCAGTTTCCTATATTATGGGGACAGGGTTGAGTACTTC. It specifies CASSFLYYGDRVEYF.